Included here is one T cell receptor beta chain sequence, with context. This entry is derived from a study of cytomegalovirus exposure and HLA in healthy donors. In the study overall: A previous analysis identified 100 million or so unique TCR beta sequences derived from some 170 million T cells. Early released data had around 79 million unique TCRs, all coming from HLA-typed donors.

The germline gives CDR1 LGHNA, CDR2 YNFKEQ. The CDR3 consists of 19 residues. Trimming took off 3 bases at V and 5 bases at J, with 28 bases between the two ends. Vbeta (60) and Jbeta (13) primers were used in the PCR. Assay used: immunoSEQ multiplex PCR; TCRdb lists only in-frame clones, some missing. The sample shows 180,000 or so clones, around 80% of them seen only once. Source material: PBMCs. The sequence came from a man aged 35 to 55 in good health and CMV-seronegative. The rearrangement links TRBV4-2 to TRBJ1-2, with D possibly matching TRBD1 (6 bases). CDR3 sequence: CASSQQLWDPARGLYGYTF. The CDR3 DNA reads TGTGCCAGCAGCCAGCAGTTATGGGACCCGGCCAGGGGCCTTTATGGCTACACCTTC.